The next 5 T cell receptor beta chains were all read from a single sample in a study of blood T cells in healthy people across ages. For the second PCR, which ran for about 7 to 12 cycles, a sample-barcoded 5' primer and a J-beta primer mix were used. TCRdb re-analysed the 5' RACE reads in MiXCR, keeping a single row per CDR3 protein. The sample lists around 780,000 distinct CDR3 sequences, 56% occurring once. The source material was blood. These receptors were taken from a man in his forties in good health.

Only a few counts were recorded for this clonotype. The rearrangement uses TRBV29-1 and TRBJ2-3; 12 positions match TRBD2. Germline trimming cut 5 bases from V and 5 bases from J; bases unmatched to any gene: 5. This CDR3 spans 14 amino acids. CDR1 is SQVTM, CDR2 ANQGSEA, per germline. CDR3: CSVLLAGGRDTQYF. DNA of the CDR3: TGCAGCGTTTTACTAGCGGGGGGCCGAGATACGCAGTATTTT.

This clonotype has a single count. J is TRBJ2-5 and V is TRBV20-1, with TRBD2 matching 8 bases. Germline V lookup: CDR1 DFQATT, CDR2 SNEGSKA (reference sequence). The CDR3 has 17 amino acids. V lost 2 bases, J lost 11 bases, and 22 bases stayed unmatched. This CDR3 is CSARRQEKTSVSNEQYF. The CDR3 coding sequence is TGCAGTGCTAGACGGCAGGAAAAGACTAGCGTCTCTAATGAGCAGTACTTC.

This clonotype has only a few counts. The rearrangement uses TRBV20-1 and TRBJ2-5, with 11 nucleotides matching TRBD2. The CDR3 loop spans 16 amino acids. Trimming cost V 4 bases and J 2 bases; bases outside gene matches: 9. Germline V CDR1 and CDR2: DFQATT, SNEGSKA (reference sequence). The CDR3, as DNA: TGCAGTGCTATTCTTATAGCGGGAGGGCGGCAAGAGACCCAGTACTTC. The encoded protein is CSAILIAGGRQETQYF.

Only a few counts were recorded for this clonotype. The chain uses TRBV3-1 and TRBJ1-1, with unresolved D. Germline lookup yields CDR1 LGHDT and CDR2 YNNKEL (reference sequence). V was pared by 1 base and J by 3 bases, with 6 bases between. The CDR3 sequence is 13 residues long. The CDR3 spells CASSQGLYTEAFF. In nucleotides, the CDR3 is TGTGCCAGCAGCCAAGGGCTTTACACTGAAGCTTTCTTT.

This clonotype was counted once. The gene calls are TRBV2 and TRBJ2-3; D unresolved. The germline V gene encodes CDR1 SNHLY and CDR2 FYNNEI. There are 15 residues in the CDR3. V dropped 6 bases and J dropped 1 base, with 14 bases sitting between them. The CDR3 region has the DNA TGTGCCAGCAGGAAGGACGGTGGGGGCACAGATACGCAGTATTTT. Translated: CASRKDGGGTDTQYF.